This entry lists 20 T cell receptor beta chains sequenced from one sample in a study of blood T cells in healthy people across ages. Next came a second PCR, run for about 6 to 11 cycles, which used a sample-barcoded 5' primer along with a J-beta primer mix. MiXCR, run by TCRdb on the 5' RACE reads, gives a single entry per CDR3 protein. Among about 780,000 distinct CDR3 sequences listed, more than 25% were seen once. In addition, the sample was reused for a study of T cells of mothers and their children.

Input material: blood. Receptor source: a boy younger than 18 in good health.

This clonotype has more than one count but fewer than ten. The V and J genes are TRBV20-1 and TRBJ2-1; TRBD1 aligns across 8 bases. The closer fit of TRBJ2-7 to the DNA end suggests the J call may be wrong. The CDR3 is made up of 16 amino acids. Looked up from germline, CDR1 is DFQATT and CDR2 is SNEGSKA (reference sequence). The CDR3 sequence: CSARDKETGALYEQYF. The DNA of the CDR3 is TGCAGTGCTAGAGATAAAGAGACAGGGGCCCTCTACGAGCAGTACTTC.

The CDR3 spells CASNELTKGNYGYTF. For the CDR3, the DNA is TGTGCCAGCAACGAGCTTACGAAGGGAAACTATGGCTACACCTTC. The rearrangement joins TRBV7-9 to TRBJ1-2, with unresolved D. V gave up 7 bases and J gave up 2 bases, with 17 bases separating them. Germline V gene sequence: CDR1 SEHNR, CDR2 FQNEAQ (reference sequence). CDR3 size: 15 residues.

The chain recombines TRBV12-3 or TRBV12-4 with TRBJ1-2; 7 bases line up with TRBD1. The CDR3 covers 15 residues. V dropped 4 bases and J dropped 6; count of bases not matched to a gene: 11. This chain's CDR3 is CASSSRQGYYNGYTF. CDR3 nucleotide sequence: TGTGCCAGCAGTTCCCGACAGGGATATTATAATGGCTACACCTTC.

There are a few counts of this clonotype. V is TRBV6-6 and J is TRBJ2-6, with D possibly called TRBD1 or TRBD2 (5 bases each). There are 17 residues in the CDR3. From germline, CDR1 is MNHNY and CDR2 SVGAGI (reference sequence). The ends were cut back, 2 bases at V and 0 bases at J, with 11 bases in the middle. CDR3 sequence (DNA): TGTGCCAGCAGTTACGGGACGGGAACCTCTGGGGCCAACGTCCTGACTTTC. This sequence encodes CASSYGTGTSGANVLTF.

The V and J genes are TRBV20-1 and TRBJ2-5; no firm D call. This CDR3 has 14 amino acids. Trimming shortened V by 4 bases and J by 2 bases, and 14 bases separated the two germline ends. Germline assignment: CDR1 DFQATT and CDR2 SNEGSKA (reference sequence). The CDR3 is CSATTIFGQETQYF. The CDR3 nucleotides read TGCAGTGCTACGACGATTTTTGGACAAGAGACCCAGTACTTC.

The V and J genes are TRBV2 and TRBJ1-1; the D gene is possibly TRBD1 (6 bases). The CDR3 extends over 15 amino acids. Trimming removed 2 bases at V and 4 bases at J, with 14 bases between. Germline V gives CDR1 SNHLY, CDR2 FYNNEI. CDR3 sequence reads: CASSETDRRFTEAFF. The CDR3 coding sequence is TGTGCCAGCAGTGAAACTGACAGGAGATTCACTGAAGCTTTCTTT.

The rearrangement links TRBV5-5 to TRBJ2-4; TRBD2 agrees at 7 bases. V shed 3 bases and J 7 bases; nucleotides not matched to a gene: 4. CDR1 and CDR2 from the germline V gene are SGHKS and YYEKEE (reference sequence). The CDR3 sequence is 13 residues long. The DNA for the CDR3 is TGTGCCAGCAGCTCCCAGGGAGGGAACATTCAGTACTTC. Encoded protein: CASSSQGGNIQYF. Variable domain in full (rest from reference TRBV5-5 and TRBJ2-4): DAGVTQSPTHLIKTRGQQVTLRCSPISGHKSVSWYQQVLGQGPQFIFQYYEKEERGRGNFPDRFSARQFPNYSSELNVNALLLGDSALYLCASSSQGGNIQYFGAGTRLSVL.

The V gene is TRBV6-4, the J gene TRBJ2-5; 7 bases match TRBD1. The end of the DNA aligns better with TRBJ2-7, so the J call may be wrong. The CDR3 totals 15 residues. Germline V gene sequence: CDR1 MRHNA, CDR2 SNTAGT. CDR3 nucleotides: TGTGCCAGCAGTGGGCAGCAGGGGGTTGGGTACGAGCAGTACTTC. Encoded protein: CASSGQQGVGYEQYF.

V and J are TRBV5-1 and TRBJ2-5; D possibly uses TRBD1 or TRBD2 (5 bases each). CDR1 and CDR2 (germline): SGHRS, YFSETQ. The ends were cut back, 4 bases at V and 3 bases at J, with 13 bases in the middle. The CDR3 runs to 14 residues. The CDR3 region has the DNA TGCGCCAGCAGCGTGGGACGGTCTAAAGAGACCCAGTACTTC. Its translation: CASSVGRSKETQYF.

The chain joins TRBV29-1 to TRBJ2-7, with TRBD1 identical over 9 bases. The CDR3 is made up of 13 amino acids. The ends lost 7 bases at V and 6 bases at J; junction bases unmatched: 10. Per the germline V gene, CDR1 is SQVTM and CDR2 is ANQGSEA. The CDR3 DNA sequence: TGCAGCGCGAGACAGGGGGAAGTGTCCGAGCAGTACTTC. Protein sequence: CSARQGEVSEQYF.

The V and J genes are TRBV12-3 or TRBV12-4 and TRBJ2-7; TRBD1 agrees at 7 bases. J was trimmed by 2 bases and V by 6 bases; bases with no gene match: 10. CDR3 length: 15 amino acids. CDR3 nucleotide sequence: TGTGCCAGCAGCATACGACAGGGTGCTGCCTACGAGCAGTACTTC. Its translation is CASSIRQGAAYEQYF.

Of note for this clonotype: The CDR3 end shows no conserved phenylalanine or tryptophan, and so a read error is likely. V gene TRBV7-3 combines with J gene TRBJ1-4; TRBD1 agrees at 8 bases. The length of the CDR3 is 14 residues. The germline V gene has CDR1 SGHTA and CDR2 FQGTGA. Trimming removed 11 bases from V and 7 bases from J; junction bases left unmatched: 12. CDR3 bases: TGTGCCTCCAAAACTGACAGGGGAGGTGAAAAACTGTTTATT. Protein sequence: CASKTDRGGEKLFI.

This clonotype occurred a few times. The V call is TRBV5-4, the J call TRBJ2-5; D not certain. Judging by the DNA end, TRBJ2-1 fits better; the J call may be wrong. CDR3 size: 14 residues. Germline loops: CDR1 SGHNT, CDR2 YYREEE (reference sequence). The CDR3 is CASSLLGRYNEQFF. CDR3 coding DNA: TGTGCCAGCAGCCTTCTGGGCAGATACAATGAGCAGTTCTTC.

This chain connects TRBV5-5 to TRBJ2-2; a possible D gene is TRBD1 (6 bases). The ends were cut back, 0 bases at V and 3 bases at J, with 12 bases in the middle. CDR3 length: 16 amino acids. Germline assignment: CDR1 SGHKS and CDR2 YYEKEE (reference sequence). Here the CDR3 reads CASSLGPGAHTGELFF. The CDR3 DNA is TGTGCCAGCAGCTTGGGTCCAGGGGCGCACACCGGGGAGCTGTTTTTT.

The table lists this clonotype with a few counts. The CDR3 protein is CASSAYPETQYF. In DNA, the CDR3 is TGTGCCAGCAGTGCATACCCGGAGACCCAGTACTTC. The gene calls are TRBV6-1 and TRBJ2-5; no definite D call. Germline assignment: CDR1 MNHNS and CDR2 SASEGT. Between the trimmed V and J ends, which lost 4 bases and 5 bases, there was a span of 8 bases. The CDR3 sequence is 12 residues long.

The rearrangement uses TRBV4-1 and TRBJ2-1; TRBD2 agrees at 9 bases. Unmatched junction bases numbered 10, after V lost 0 bases and J lost 7 bases. Germline lookup yields CDR1 MGHRA and CDR2 YSYEKL. The CDR3 has 17 residues. The CDR3 coding sequence is TGCGCCAGCAGCCAAGATCTGGGCGGGGGGGCAGATAATGAGCAGTTCTTC. Its translation is CASSQDLGGGADNEQFF.

This clonotype was observed a handful of times. A read error may produce the germline difference seen at one junction end. The CDR3 sequence: CACSSGQGRTGELFF. The CDR3 DNA follows: TGTGCCTGCAGCTCTGGACAGGGGAGAACCGGGGAGCTGTTTTTT. The V gene is TRBV7-3, the J gene TRBJ2-2; 9 nucleotides match TRBD1. CDR3 length equals 15 residues. Per germline, CDR1 SGHTA and CDR2 FQGTGA.

This clonotype was found many times. The gene calls are TRBV10-2 and TRBJ2-7; perhaps TRBD1 as D (5 bases). This CDR3 has 15 amino acids. Looked up from germline, CDR1 is WSHSY and CDR2 is SAAADI. Trimming removed 6 bases from V and 5 bases from J, with 20 bases in between. The CDR3 DNA sequence: TGCGCCAGCAGCTTCTTACAGGACCCAGTTGACGAGCAGTACTTC. Encoded protein: CASSFLQDPVDEQYF.

This CDR3 is CSVMTGSNNSPLHF. As DNA, the CDR3 is TGCAGCGTTATGACAGGGAGTAACAATTCACCCCTCCACTTT. The J gene is TRBJ1-6, the V gene TRBV29-1, with TRBD1 matching over 7 bases. Per the germline V gene, CDR1 is SQVTM and CDR2 is ANQGSEA. The CDR3 length is 14 residues. V was pared by 5 bases and J by 7 bases, with 8 bases of the junction left unmatched.

Regarding this clonotype: The junction differs from germline at one of its ends, possibly a read error. This rearrangement joins TRBV10-3 to TRBJ1-2; the match to TRBD1 covers 10 bases. This CDR3 contains 13 residues. Germline V CDR1 and CDR2: ENHRY, SYGVKD. The CDR3 sequence is CAIRTGQGNGCTF. CDR3 bases: TGTGCCATCAGAACGGGACAGGGGAATGGCTGCACCTTC.